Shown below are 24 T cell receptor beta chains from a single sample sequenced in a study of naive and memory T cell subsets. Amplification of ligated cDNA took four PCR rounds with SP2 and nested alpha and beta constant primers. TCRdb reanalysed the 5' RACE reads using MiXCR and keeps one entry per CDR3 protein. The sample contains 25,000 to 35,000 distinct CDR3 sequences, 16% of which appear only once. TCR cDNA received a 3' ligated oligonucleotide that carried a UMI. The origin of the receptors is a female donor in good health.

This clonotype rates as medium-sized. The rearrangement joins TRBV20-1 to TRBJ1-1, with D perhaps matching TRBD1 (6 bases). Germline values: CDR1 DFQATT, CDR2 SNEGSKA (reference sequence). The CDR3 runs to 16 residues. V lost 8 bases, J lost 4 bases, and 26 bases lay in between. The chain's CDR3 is CSPNHRARAGRTEAFF. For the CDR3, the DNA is TGCAGTCCTAACCACAGGGCCCGCGCTGGGCGCACTGAAGCTTTCTTT.

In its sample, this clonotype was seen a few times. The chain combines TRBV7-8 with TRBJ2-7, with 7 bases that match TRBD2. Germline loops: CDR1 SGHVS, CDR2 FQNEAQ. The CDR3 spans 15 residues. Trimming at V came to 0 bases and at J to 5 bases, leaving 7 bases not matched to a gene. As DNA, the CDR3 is TGTGCCAGCAGCTTAGCGGCGGGGAGGGGCGACGAGCAGTACTTC. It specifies CASSLAAGRGDEQYF.

CDR3: CASSDQRGLAGALGNEQFF. CDR3 nucleotides: TGTGCCAGCAGTGACCAGCGGGGACTAGCGGGGGCCCTGGGCAATGAGCAGTTCTTC. This chain links TRBV2 with TRBJ2-1; 14 bases are shared with TRBD2. After removal of 3 bases from V and 6 bases from J, the junction contained 13 bases not matched to a gene. CDR1 is SNHLY, CDR2 FYNNEI, per germline. This CDR3 has 19 residues. Full variable domain (missing parts from reference TRBV2 and TRBJ2-1): EPEVTQTPSHQVTQMGQEVILRCVPISNHLYFYWYRQILGQKVEFLVSFYNNEISEKSEIFDDQFSVERPDGSNFTLKIRSTKLEDSAMYFCASSDQRGLAGALGNEQFFGPGTRLTVL.

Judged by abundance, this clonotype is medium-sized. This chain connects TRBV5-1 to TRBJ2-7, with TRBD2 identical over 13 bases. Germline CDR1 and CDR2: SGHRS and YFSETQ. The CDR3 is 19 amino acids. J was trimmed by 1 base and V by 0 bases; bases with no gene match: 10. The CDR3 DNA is TGCGCCAGCAGCTTGGGACTAGCGGGGGGCCGTCGTTCTTCCTACGAGCAGTACTTC. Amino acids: CASSLGLAGGRRSSYEQYF.

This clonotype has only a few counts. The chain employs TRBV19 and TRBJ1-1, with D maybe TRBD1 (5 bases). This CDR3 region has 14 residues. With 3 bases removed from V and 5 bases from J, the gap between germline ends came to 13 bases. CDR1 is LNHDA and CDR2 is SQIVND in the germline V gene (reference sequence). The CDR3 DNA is TGTGCCAGTAGTATGACGCTCGGGGGGACTGAAGCTTTCTTT. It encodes CASSMTLGGTEAFF.

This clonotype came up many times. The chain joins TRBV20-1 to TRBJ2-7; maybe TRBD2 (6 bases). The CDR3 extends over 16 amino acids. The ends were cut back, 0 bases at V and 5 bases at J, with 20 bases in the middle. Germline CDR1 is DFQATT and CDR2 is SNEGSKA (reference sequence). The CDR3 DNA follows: TGCAGTGCTAGAGATTTTGGGACGGGGGAAGGGGACGAGCAGTACTTC. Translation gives CSARDFGTGEGDEQYF.

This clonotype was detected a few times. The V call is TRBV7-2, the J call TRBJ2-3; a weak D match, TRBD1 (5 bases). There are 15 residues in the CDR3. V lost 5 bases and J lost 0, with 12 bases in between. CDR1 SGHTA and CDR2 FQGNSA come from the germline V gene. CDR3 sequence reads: CASSQTVTSTDTQYF. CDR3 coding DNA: TGTGCCAGCAGCCAGACAGTTACTAGCACAGATACGCAGTATTTT.

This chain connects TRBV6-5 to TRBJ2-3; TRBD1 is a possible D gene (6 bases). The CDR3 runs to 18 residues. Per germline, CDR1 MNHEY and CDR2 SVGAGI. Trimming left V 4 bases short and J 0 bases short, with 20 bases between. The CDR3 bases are TGTGCCAGCAGTTTTGGGGGACAAACGAGAACTAGCACAGATACGCAGTATTTT. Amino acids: CASSFGGQTRTSTDTQYF.

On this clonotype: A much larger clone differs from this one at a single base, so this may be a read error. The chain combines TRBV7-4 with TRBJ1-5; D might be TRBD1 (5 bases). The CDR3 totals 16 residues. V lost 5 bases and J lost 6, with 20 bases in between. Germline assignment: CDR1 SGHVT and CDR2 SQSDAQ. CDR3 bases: TGTGCCAGCAGCCCAAGACGACAGTCCGGGAGTCAGCCCCAGCATTTT. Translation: CASSPRRQSGSQPQHF. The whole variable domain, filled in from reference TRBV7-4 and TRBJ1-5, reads GAGVSQSPRYKVAKRGRDVALRCDSISGHVTLYWYRQTLGQGSEVLTYSQSDAQRDKSGRPSGRFSAERPERSVSTLKIQRTEQGDSAVYLCASSPRRQSGSQPQHFGDGTRLSIL.

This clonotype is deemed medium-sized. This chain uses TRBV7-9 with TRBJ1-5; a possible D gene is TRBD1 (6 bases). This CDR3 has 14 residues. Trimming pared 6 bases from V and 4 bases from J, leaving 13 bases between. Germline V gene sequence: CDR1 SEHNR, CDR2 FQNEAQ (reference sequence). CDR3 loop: CASRKQGPNQPQHF. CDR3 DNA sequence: TGTGCCAGCAGGAAACAGGGTCCGAATCAGCCCCAGCATTTT.

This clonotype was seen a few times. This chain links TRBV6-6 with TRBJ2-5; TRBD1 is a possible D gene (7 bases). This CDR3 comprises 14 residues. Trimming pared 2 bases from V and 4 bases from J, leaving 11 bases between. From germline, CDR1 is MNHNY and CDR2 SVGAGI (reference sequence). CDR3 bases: TGTGCCAGCAGTTACCGACAGGGAGGAGAGACCCAGTACTTC. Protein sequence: CASSYRQGGETQYF.

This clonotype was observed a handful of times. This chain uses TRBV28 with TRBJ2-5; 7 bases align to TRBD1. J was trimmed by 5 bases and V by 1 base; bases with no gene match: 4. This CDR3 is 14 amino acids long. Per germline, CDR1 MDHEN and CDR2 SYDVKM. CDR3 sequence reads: CASSLSGTAETQYF. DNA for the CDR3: TGTGCCAGCAGTTTATCAGGGACAGCGGAGACCCAGTACTTC.

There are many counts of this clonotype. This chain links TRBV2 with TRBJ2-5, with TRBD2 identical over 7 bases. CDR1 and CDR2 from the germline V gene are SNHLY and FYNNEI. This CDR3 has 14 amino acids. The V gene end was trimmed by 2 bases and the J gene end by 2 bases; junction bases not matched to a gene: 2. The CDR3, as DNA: TGTGCCAGCAGTGAATGGACTAGTCAAGAGACCCAGTACTTC. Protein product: CASSEWTSQETQYF.

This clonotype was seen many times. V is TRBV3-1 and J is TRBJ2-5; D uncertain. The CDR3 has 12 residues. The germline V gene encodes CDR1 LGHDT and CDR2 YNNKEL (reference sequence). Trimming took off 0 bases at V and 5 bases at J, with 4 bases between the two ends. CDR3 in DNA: TGTGCCAGCAGCCAAGAAGTTGAGACCCAGTACTTC. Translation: CASSQEVETQYF.

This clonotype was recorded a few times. In nucleotides, the CDR3 is TGCGCCAGCAGCTTGGTAGGGGTCACAGATACGCAGTATTTT. Its translation is CASSLVGVTDTQYF. This sequence joins TRBV5-1 and TRBJ2-3, with D possibly matching TRBD1 (5 bases). Germline V lookup: CDR1 SGHRS, CDR2 YFSETQ. CDR3 length equals 14 residues. Deletions cut 0 bases from V and 2 bases from J, with 7 bases between.

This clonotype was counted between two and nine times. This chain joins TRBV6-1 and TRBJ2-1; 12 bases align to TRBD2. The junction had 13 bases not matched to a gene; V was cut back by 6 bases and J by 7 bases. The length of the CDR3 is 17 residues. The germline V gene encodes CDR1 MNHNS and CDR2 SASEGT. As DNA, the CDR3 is TGTGCCAGCAGCGCGCTTCTTCTAGCGGGGGGGCGAAATGAGCAGTTCTTC. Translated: CASSALLLAGGRNEQFF.

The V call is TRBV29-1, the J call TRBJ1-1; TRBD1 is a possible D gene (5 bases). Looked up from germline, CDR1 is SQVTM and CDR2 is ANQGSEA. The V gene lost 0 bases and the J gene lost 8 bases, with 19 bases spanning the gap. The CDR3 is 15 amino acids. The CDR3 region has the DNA TGCAGCGTTGAAGATCCTAAGGGCAGGGATCGGGAAGCTTTCTTT. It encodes CSVEDPKGRDREAFF.

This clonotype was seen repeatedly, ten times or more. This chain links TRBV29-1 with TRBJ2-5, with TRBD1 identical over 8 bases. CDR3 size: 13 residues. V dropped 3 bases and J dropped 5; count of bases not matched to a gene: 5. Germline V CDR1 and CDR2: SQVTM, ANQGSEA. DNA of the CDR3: TGCAGCGTTGACCCAGGGGGCGATGAGACCCAGTACTTC. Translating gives CSVDPGGDETQYF.

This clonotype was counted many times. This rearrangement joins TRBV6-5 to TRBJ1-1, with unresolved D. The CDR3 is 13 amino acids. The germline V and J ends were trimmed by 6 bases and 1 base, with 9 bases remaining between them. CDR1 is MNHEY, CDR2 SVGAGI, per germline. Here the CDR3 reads CASSPDGNTEAFF. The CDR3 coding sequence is TGTGCCAGCAGCCCGGACGGGAACACTGAAGCTTTCTTT.

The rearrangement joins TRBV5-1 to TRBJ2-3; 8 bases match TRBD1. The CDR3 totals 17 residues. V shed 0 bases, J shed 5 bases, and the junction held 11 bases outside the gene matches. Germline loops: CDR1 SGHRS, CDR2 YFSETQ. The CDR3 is CASSLGTGGLSGDTQYF. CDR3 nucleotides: TGCGCCAGCAGCTTGGGCACAGGGGGTCTAAGCGGAGATACGCAGTATTTT.

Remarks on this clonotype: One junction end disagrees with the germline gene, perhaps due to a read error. The CDR3 DNA reads TGTGCCAGCAGTGATCAGGTAGCGGGGGAAACAGATAAGCAGTATTTT. Protein product: CASSDQVAGETDKQYF. The rearrangement links TRBV2 to TRBJ2-3, with TRBD2 identical over 9 bases. The CDR3 covers 16 residues. From germline, CDR1 is SNHLY and CDR2 FYNNEI.

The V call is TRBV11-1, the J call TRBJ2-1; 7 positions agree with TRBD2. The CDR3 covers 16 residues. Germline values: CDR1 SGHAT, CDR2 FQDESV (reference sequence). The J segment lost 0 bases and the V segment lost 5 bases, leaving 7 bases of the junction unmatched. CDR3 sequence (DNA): TGTGCCAGCAGCCCGGGACTACGGAGCTCCTACAATGAGCAGTTCTTC. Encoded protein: CASSPGLRSSYNEQFF.

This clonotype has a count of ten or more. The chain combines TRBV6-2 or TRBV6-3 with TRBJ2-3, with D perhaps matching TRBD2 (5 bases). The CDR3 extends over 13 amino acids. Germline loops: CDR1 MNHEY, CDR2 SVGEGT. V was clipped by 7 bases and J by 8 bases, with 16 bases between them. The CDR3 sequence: CASTGGWAVTQYF. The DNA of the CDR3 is TGTGCCAGCACAGGCGGGTGGGCGGTTACGCAGTATTTT.

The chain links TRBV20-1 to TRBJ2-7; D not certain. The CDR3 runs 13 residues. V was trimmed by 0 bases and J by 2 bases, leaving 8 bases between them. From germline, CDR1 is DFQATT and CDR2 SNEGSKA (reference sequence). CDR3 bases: TGCAGTGCTAGAGACCTTACCACCTACGAGCAGTACTTC. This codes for CSARDLTTYEQYF.